This T cell receptor (delta chain) was documented in a study of human gamma delta and Vdelta1 T cells. In this sample, this clone is medium-sized (0.01 to 0.1%). Other nucleotide sequences from this sample produce the same CDR3. The CDR3 totals 21 residues. Unmatched junction bases numbered 19, after V lost 1 base and J lost 0 bases. Germline V CDR1 and CDR2: TSWWSYY, QGS. TCRdb applied CATT to the PCR reads for clone calling. The table includes around 6,000 delta-chain clones, about a tenth detected once. This TCR came from a human donor in good health. Sequencing used naive CD27+ Vdelta1 gamma-delta T cells from blood. V usage is TRDV1 and J usage is TRDJ1, with 8 positions matching TRDD3. The chain's CDR3 is CALGERGPRGWGRMYTDKLIF. CDR3 nucleotide sequence: TGTGCTCTTGGGGAACGAGGTCCTAGAGGCTGGGGGAGGATGTACACCGATAAACTCATCTTT.